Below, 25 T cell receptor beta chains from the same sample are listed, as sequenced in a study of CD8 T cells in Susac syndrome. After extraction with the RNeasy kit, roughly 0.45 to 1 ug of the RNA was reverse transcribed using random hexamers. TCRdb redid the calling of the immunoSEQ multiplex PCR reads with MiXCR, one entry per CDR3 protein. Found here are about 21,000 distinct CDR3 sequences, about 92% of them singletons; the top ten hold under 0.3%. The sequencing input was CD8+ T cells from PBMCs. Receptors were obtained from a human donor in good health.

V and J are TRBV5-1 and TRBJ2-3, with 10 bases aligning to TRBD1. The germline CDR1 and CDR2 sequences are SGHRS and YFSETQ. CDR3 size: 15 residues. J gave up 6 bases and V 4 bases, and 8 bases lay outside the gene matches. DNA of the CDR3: TGCGCCAGCAGCGTATCGGGACAGGGGAGTGATACGCAGTATTTT. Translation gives CASSVSGQGSDTQYF.

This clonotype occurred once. In nucleotides, the CDR3 is TGCGCCAGCAGCCAAGACTACAGAAGCAATCAGCCCCAGCATTTT. Protein sequence: CASSQDYRSNQPQHF. The chain joins TRBV4-3 to TRBJ1-5, with D uncertain. CDR3 length: 15 amino acids. The V gene's germline CDR1 is LGHNA and CDR2 YSLEER. With 0 bases removed from V and 1 base from J, the gap between germline ends came to 7 bases.

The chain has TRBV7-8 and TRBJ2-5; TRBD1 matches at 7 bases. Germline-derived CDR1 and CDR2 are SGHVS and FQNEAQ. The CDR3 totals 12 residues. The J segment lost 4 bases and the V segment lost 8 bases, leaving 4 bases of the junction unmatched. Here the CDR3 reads CASEGAGETQYF. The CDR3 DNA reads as TGTGCCAGCGAGGGGGCTGGAGAGACCCAGTACTTC.

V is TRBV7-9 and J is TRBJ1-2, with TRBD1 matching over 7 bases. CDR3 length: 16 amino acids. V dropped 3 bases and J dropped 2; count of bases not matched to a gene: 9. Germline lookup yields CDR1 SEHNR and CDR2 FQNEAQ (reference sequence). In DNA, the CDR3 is TGTGCCAGCAGCTTGACTTCCGGGACAGCGAACTATGGCTACACCTTC. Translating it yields CASSLTSGTANYGYTF.

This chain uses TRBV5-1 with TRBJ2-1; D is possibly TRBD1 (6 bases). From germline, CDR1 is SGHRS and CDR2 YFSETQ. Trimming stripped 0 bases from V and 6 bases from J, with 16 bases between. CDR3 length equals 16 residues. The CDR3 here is CASSLGPHRARNEQFF. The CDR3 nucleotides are TGCGCCAGCAGCTTGGGACCTCACAGGGCTCGCAATGAGCAGTTCTTC.

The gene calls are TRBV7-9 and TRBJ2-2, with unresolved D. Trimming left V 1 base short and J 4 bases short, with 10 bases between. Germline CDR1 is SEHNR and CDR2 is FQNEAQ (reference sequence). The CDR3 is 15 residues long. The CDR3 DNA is TGTGCCAGCAGCTTAGTCGCTGGCGGCACCGGGGAGCTGTTTTTT. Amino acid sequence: CASSLVAGGTGELFF.

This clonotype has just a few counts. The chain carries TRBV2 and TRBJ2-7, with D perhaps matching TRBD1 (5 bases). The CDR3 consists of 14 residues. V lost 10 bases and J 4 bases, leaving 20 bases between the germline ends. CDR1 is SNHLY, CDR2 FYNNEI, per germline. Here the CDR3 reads CATISRADGYEQYF. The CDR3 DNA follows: TGTGCCACCATAAGCAGGGCCGACGGTTACGAGCAGTACTTC.

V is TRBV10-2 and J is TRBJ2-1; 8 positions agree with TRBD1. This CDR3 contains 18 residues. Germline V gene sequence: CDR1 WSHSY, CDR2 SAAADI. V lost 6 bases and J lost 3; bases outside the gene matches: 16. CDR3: CASRHRGTQERFYNEQFF. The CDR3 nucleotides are TGCGCCAGCAGACACAGGGGGACCCAGGAGCGTTTCTACAATGAGCAGTTCTTC.

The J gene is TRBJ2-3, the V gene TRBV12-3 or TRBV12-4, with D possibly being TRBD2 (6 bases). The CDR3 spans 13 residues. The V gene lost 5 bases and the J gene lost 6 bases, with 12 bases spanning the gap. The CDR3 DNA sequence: TGTGCCAGCAGTCCCCCTCGGGAGGATACGCAGTATTTT. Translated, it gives CASSPPREDTQYF.

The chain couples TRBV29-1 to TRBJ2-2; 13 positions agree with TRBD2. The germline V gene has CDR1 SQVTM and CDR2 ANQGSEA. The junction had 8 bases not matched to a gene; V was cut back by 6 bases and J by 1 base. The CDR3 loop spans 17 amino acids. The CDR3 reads CSVILAGGPGNTGELFF. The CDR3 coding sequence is TGCAGCGTGATACTAGCGGGGGGGCCCGGGAACACCGGGGAGCTGTTTTTT.

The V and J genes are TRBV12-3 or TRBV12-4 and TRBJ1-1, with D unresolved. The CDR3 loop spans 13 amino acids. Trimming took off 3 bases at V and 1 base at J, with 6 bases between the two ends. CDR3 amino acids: CASSLSRNTEAFF. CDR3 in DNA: TGTGCCAGCAGTTTGTCTAGGAACACTGAAGCTTTCTTT.

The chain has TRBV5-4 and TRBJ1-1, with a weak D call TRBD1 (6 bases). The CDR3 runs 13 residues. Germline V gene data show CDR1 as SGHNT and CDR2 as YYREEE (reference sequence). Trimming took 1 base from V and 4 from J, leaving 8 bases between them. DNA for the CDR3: TGTGCCAGCAGCTTGACAGGGAGCACTGAAGCTTTCTTT. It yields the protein CASSLTGSTEAFF.

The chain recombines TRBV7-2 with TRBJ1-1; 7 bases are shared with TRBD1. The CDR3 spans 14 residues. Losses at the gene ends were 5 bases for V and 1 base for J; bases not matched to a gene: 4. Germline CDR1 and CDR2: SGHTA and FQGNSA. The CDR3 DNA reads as TGTGCCAGCAGCCCAGGGGGATGGAACACTGAAGCTTTCTTT. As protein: CASSPGGWNTEAFF.

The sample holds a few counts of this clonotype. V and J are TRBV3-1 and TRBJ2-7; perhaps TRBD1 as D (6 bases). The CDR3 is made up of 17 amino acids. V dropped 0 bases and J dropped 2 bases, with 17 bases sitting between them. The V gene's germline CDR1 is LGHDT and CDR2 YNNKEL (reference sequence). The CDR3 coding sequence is TGTGCCAGCAGCCAAGATCGTAGGTCCCAGGGGACCTACGAGCAGTACTTC. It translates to CASSQDRRSQGTYEQYF.

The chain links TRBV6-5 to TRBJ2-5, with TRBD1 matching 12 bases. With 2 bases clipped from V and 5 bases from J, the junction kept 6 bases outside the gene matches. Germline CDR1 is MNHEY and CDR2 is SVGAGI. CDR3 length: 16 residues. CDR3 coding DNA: TGTGCCAGCAGTTACGGGGGGACAGGGGGCTGGGAGACCCAGTACTTC. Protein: CASSYGGTGGWETQYF.

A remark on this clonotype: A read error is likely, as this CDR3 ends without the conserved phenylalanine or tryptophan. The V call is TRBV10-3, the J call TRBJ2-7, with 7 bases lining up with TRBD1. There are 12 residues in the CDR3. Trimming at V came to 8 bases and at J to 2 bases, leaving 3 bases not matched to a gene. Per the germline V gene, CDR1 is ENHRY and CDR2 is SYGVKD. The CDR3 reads CAIGTATYEQYS. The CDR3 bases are TGTGCCATCGGGACAGCCACCTACGAGCAGTACTCC.

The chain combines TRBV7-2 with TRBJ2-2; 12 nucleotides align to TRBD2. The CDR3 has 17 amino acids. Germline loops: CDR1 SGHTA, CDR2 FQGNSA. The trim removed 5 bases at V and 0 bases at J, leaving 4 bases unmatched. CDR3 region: CASSLRTSGTNTGELFF. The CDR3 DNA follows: TGTGCCAGCAGCCTCCGGACTAGCGGGACGAACACCGGGGAGCTGTTTTTT.

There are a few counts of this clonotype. The CDR3 sequence: CASSQDWGSSYEQYF. Written as DNA, the CDR3 is TGCGCCAGCAGCCAAGATTGGGGGAGCTCCTACGAGCAGTACTTC. The chain couples TRBV4-3 to TRBJ2-7, with D possibly being TRBD1 or TRBD2 (5 bases each). The V gene lost 0 bases and the J gene lost 0 bases, with 9 bases spanning the gap. The CDR3 spans 15 residues. The germline V gene encodes CDR1 LGHNA and CDR2 YSLEER.

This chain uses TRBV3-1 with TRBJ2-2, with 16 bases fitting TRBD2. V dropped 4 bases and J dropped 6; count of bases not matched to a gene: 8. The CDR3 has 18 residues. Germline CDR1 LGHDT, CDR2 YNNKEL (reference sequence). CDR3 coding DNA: TGTGCCAGCAGCCCACGATGTGGGACTAGCGGGGGGGCCGGGGAGCTGTTTTTT. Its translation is CASSPRCGTSGGAGELFF. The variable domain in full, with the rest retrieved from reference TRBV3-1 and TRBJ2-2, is DTAVSQTPKYLVTQMGNDKSIKCEQNLGHDTMYWYKQDSKKFLKIMFSYNNKELIINETVPNRFSPKSPDKAHLNLHINSLELGDSAVYFCASSPRCGTSGGAGELFFGEGSRLTVL.

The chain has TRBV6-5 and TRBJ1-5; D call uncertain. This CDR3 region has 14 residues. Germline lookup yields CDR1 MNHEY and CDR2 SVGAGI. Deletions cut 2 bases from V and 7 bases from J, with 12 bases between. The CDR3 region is CASSYGMEGQPQHF. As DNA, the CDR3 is TGTGCCAGCAGTTACGGGATGGAGGGCCAGCCCCAGCATTTT.

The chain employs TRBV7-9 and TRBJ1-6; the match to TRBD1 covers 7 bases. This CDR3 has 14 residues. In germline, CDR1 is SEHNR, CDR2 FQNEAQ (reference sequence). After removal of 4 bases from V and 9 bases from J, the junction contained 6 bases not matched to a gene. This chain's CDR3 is CASSSSRGTSPLHF. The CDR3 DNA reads TGTGCCAGCAGCTCCTCCAGGGGGACTTCACCCCTCCACTTT. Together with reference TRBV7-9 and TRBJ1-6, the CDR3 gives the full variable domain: DTGVSQNPRHKITKRGQNVTFRCDPISEHNRLYWYRQTLGQGPEFLTYFQNEAQLEKSRLLSDRFSAERPKGSFSTLEIQRTEQGDSAMYLCASSSSRGTSPLHFGNGTRLTVT.

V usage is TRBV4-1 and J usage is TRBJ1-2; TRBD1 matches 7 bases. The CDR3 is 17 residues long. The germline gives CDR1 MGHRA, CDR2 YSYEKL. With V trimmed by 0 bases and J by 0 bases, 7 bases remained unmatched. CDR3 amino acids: CASSQEARDRSNYGYTF. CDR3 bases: TGCGCCAGCAGCCAAGAAGCAAGGGACAGATCTAACTATGGCTACACCTTC.

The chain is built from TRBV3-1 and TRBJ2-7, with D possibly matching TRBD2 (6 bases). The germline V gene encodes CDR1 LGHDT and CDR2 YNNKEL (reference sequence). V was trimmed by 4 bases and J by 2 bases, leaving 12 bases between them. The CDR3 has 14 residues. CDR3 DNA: TGTGCCAGCAGCCCCGGAGGGAAGGCCTACGAGCAGTACTTC. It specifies CASSPGGKAYEQYF.

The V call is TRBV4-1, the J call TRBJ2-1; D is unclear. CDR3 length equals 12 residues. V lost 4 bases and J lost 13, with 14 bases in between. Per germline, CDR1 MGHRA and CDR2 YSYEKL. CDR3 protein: CASSPGDSPQFF. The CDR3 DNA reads TGCGCCAGCAGCCCTGGGGATTCTCCTCAGTTCTTC.

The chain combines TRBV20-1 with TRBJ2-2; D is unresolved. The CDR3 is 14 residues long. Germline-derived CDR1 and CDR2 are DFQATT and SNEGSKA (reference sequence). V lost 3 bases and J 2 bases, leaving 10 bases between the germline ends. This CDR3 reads CSASGRYNTGELFF. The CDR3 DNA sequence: TGCAGTGCTAGTGGCCGGTATAACACCGGGGAGCTGTTTTTT.